These T cell receptor beta chains were read from a single sample in a study of CD8+ T cells in alopecia areata. The protocol was immunoSEQ multiplex PCR, while the TCRdb copy is restricted to in-frame clones and leaves out a portion. The profile shows fewer than 250,000 clones, 57% of them singletons. Specimen: CD4+ T cells sorted from blood, collected at week 0. These receptor sequences come from a human donor with alopecia areata. CDR3s include the opening cysteine and the closing phenylalanine or tryptophan. The order of the fields is clone size, D gene, V gene, J gene, CDR3 protein, CDR3 DNA. A D gene is named only where the DNA matches it firmly. Expanded clones get a size class; other rows say once, few or many, or leave the size out.

once	TRBD1	TRBV5-4	TRBJ2-1	CASSFAGTGNYNEQFF	TGTGCCAGCAGCTTTGCCGGGACAGGGAACTACAATGAGCAGTTCTTC
NA	TRBD1	TRBV6-6	TRBJ2-5	CASSYSRRGQETQYF	TGTGCCAGCAGTTACTCGCGCAGGGGGCAAGAGACCCAGTACTTC
few	NA	TRBV29-1	TRBJ2-7	CSVEDNTGPYEQYF	TGCAGCGTTGAAGATAATACGGGACCCTACGAGCAGTACTTC
once	TRBD1	TRBV7-2	TRBJ2-5	CASSLQTGGREIQYF	TGTGCCAGCAGCTTACAGACAGGGGGTAGGGAGATCCAGTACTTC
NA	TRBD1	TRBV5-6	TRBJ1-2	CASSFMDRASRGYTF	TGTGCCAGCAGCTTTATGGACAGGGCCTCAAGGGGCTACACCTTC
NA	NA	TRBV6-5	TRBJ2-7	CASRPGQMNYEQYF	TGTGCCAGCAGACCCGGACAGATGAACTACGAGCAGTACTTC
NA	TRBD1	TRBV30	TRBJ1-2	CAWSEQGASNYGYTF	TGTGCCTGGAGTGAGCAGGGGGCTTCTAACTATGGCTACACCTTC
NA	NA	TRBV29-1	TRBJ2-2	CSVVGRFTGGELFF	TGCAGCGTTGTGGGTCGCTTCACAGGAGGGGAGCTGTTTTTT
few	TRBD2	TRBV30	TRBJ2-1	CAWTLGLAGSSGGQFF	TGTGCCTGGACCCTAGGACTAGCGGGCTCCTCAGGGGGGCAGTTCTTC
NA	NA	TRBV30	TRBJ2-3	CAWSVIGISTDTQYF	TGTGCCTGGAGTGTAATAGGGATCAGCACAGATACGCAGTATTTT
NA	NA	TRBV7-6	TRBJ2-1	CASSLEAGANYNEQFF	TGTGCCAGCAGCTTAGAGGCAGGGGCGAACTACAATGAGCAGTTCTTC
NA	TRBD2	TRBV4-1	TRBJ2-7	CASSQEGTSGSYEQYF	TGCGCCAGCAGCCAAGAGGGTACTAGCGGGAGTTACGAGCAGTACTTC
NA	NA	TRBV27	TRBJ1-5	CASSFNNQPQHF	TGTGCCAGCAGTTTCAATAATCAGCCCCAGCATTTT
NA	NA	TRBV27	TRBJ2-7	CASSPRGGPYEQYF	TGTGCCAGCAGTCCCCGAGGGGGTCCCTACGAGCAGTACTTC